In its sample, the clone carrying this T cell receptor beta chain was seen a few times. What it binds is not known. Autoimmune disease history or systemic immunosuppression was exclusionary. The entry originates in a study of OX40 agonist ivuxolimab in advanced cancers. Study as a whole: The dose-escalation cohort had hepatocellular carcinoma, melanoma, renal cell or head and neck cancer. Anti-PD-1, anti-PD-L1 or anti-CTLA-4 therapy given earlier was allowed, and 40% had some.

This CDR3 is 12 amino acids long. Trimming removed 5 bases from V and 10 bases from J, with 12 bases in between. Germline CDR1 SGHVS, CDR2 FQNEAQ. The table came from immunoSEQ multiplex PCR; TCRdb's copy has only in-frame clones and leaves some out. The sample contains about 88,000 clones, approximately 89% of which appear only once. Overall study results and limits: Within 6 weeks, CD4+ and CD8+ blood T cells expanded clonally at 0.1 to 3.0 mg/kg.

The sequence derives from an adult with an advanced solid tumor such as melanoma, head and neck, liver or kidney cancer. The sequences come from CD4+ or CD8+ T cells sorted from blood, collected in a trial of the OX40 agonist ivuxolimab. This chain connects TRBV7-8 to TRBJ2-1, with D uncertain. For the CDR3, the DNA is TGTGCCAGCAGCGCACAGATGCGGGAGCAGTTCTTC. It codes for CASSAQMREQFF.